A single sample is the source of the 18 T cell receptor beta chains below, sequenced in a study of T cell repertoires in cytomegalovirus infection. These receptors have no identified antigens. TCRdb passed the reads through MiXCR, listing each CDR3 protein once. The sample yields 80,000 or so distinct CDR3 sequences, more than 20% seen once. Sequences were derived from CD8+ T cells from cultured PBMCs, sampled from culture after CMV antigen stimulation. These TCRs come from a human donor in good health (CMV status not recorded). Some clones in this sample may be carry-over from other donors' samples.

This sequence joins TRBV6-1 and TRBJ2-3; TRBD2 agrees at 8 bases. J was trimmed by 5 bases and V by 4 bases; bases with no gene match: 8. Germline CDR1 and CDR2: MNHNS and SASEGT. The length of the CDR3 is 15 residues. The CDR3 loop reads CASSVQREMIDTQYF. The CDR3 DNA reads as TGTGCCAGCAGTGTTCAGCGGGAGATGATAGATACGCAGTATTTT.

V usage is TRBV11-2 and J usage is TRBJ2-3; 10 bases align to TRBD1. CDR3 length equals 16 residues. Trimming at V came to 4 bases and at J to 2 bases, leaving 6 bases not matched to a gene. Germline-derived CDR1 and CDR2 are SGHAT and FQNNGV. The CDR3 loop reads CASSSGTGAHTDTQYF. The DNA of the CDR3 is TGTGCCAGCAGCTCAGGGACAGGGGCACACACAGATACGCAGTATTTT. Variable domain in full (rest from reference TRBV11-2 and TRBJ2-3): EAGVAQSPRYKIIEKRQSVAFWCNPISGHATLYWYQQILGQGPKLLIQFQNNGVVDDSQLPKDRFSAERLKGVDSTLKIQPAKLEDSAVYLCASSSGTGAHTDTQYFGPGTRLTVL.

This chain uses TRBV6-2 or TRBV6-3 with TRBJ1-1; the D gene is possibly TRBD1 (5 bases). Trimming took off 6 bases at V and 11 bases at J, with 7 bases between the two ends. From germline, CDR1 is MNHEY and CDR2 SVGEGT. This CDR3 is built from 9 residues. The CDR3 nucleotides read TGTGCCAGCAGCCCAGGGGCTTTCTTT. This gives the protein CASSPGAFF.

The chain links TRBV12-3 or TRBV12-4 to TRBJ1-2; 8 positions match TRBD1. Trimming cost V 3 bases and J 4 bases; bases outside gene matches: 10. There are 16 residues in the CDR3. The CDR3 DNA is TGTGCCAGCAGTTTTGGGCCAGGGGGCGCGAGCTATGGCTACACCTTC. Protein sequence: CASSFGPGGASYGYTF.

This chain links TRBV5-1 with TRBJ1-5, with 9 bases identical to TRBD1. Trimming took 3 bases from V and 5 from J; bases not matched to a gene: 6. Germline lookup yields CDR1 SGHRS and CDR2 YFSETQ. The CDR3 length is 15 residues. The CDR3 DNA follows: TGCGCCAGCAGCTCCGGGACAGGGAAGGATCAGCCCCAGCATTTT. As protein: CASSSGTGKDQPQHF.

This clonotype was counted many times. V usage is TRBV11-2 and J usage is TRBJ2-1; D call uncertain. Per germline, CDR1 SGHAT and CDR2 FQNNGV. V shed 4 bases and J shed 2 bases, with 12 bases lying between them. This CDR3 is built from 15 residues. This CDR3 reads CASSSLTETYNEQFF. Written as DNA, the CDR3 is TGTGCCAGCAGCTCTCTGACGGAGACCTACAATGAGCAGTTCTTC. Variable domain in full (rest from reference TRBV11-2 and TRBJ2-1): EAGVAQSPRYKIIEKRQSVAFWCNPISGHATLYWYQQILGQGPKLLIQFQNNGVVDDSQLPKDRFSAERLKGVDSTLKIQPAKLEDSAVYLCASSSLTETYNEQFFGPGTRLTVL.

This clonotype has at least ten counts. The chain employs TRBV6-1 and TRBJ1-1; D gene unclear. With 1 base removed from V and 4 bases from J, the gap between germline ends came to 10 bases. Germline CDR1 reads MNHNS; CDR2 reads SASEGT. The CDR3 spans 14 residues. The CDR3 DNA reads as TGTGCCAGCAGTGAAGGGTCGGGTAGCACTGAAGCTTTCTTT. Encoded protein: CASSEGSGSTEAFF.

This clonotype appeared many times. The chain employs TRBV7-2 and TRBJ1-5, with 9 positions matching TRBD1. CDR3 length: 17 residues. Trimming removed 5 bases from V and 0 bases from J; junction bases left unmatched: 8. Germline V lookup: CDR1 SGHTA, CDR2 FQGNSA. CDR3 bases: TGTGCCAGCAGCGAGACAGGGGGAGGTTATAGCAATCAGCCCCAGCATTTT. Its protein product is CASSETGGGYSNQPQHF.

This clonotype has only a few counts. The V call is TRBV28, the J call TRBJ1-1; D not resolved. This CDR3 is 13 amino acids long. V lost 7 bases, J lost 2 bases, and 11 bases lay in between. Per germline, CDR1 MDHEN and CDR2 SYDVKM. For the CDR3, the DNA is TGTGCCAGCACTCTGACACAAAACACTGAAGCTTTCTTT. Encoded protein: CASTLTQNTEAFF. Full variable domain (missing parts from reference TRBV28 and TRBJ1-1): DVKVTQSSRYLVKRTGEKVFLECVQDMDHENMFWYRQDPGLGLRLIYFSYDVKMKEKGDIPEGYSVSREKKERFSLILESASTNQTSMYLCASTLTQNTEAFFGQGTRLTVV.

The chain has TRBV19 and TRBJ2-1, with D perhaps TRBD1 (5 bases). This CDR3 has 17 residues. The germline gives CDR1 LNHDA, CDR2 SQIVND (reference sequence). With 0 bases removed from V and 0 bases from J, the gap between germline ends came to 12 bases. The CDR3 DNA sequence: TGTGCCAGTAGTATAGAGCCAACAGGCCTCTCCTACAATGAGCAGTTCTTC. Protein product: CASSIEPTGLSYNEQFF.

The gene calls are TRBV6-5 and TRBJ1-1; the D gene is possibly TRBD1 (5 bases). Trimming removed 3 bases at V and 7 bases at J, with 15 bases between. CDR3 size: 14 residues. Germline V gives CDR1 MNHEY, CDR2 SVGAGI. The CDR3 protein is CASSYSGTGFEAFF. The CDR3 nucleotides read TGTGCCAGCAGTTATTCCGGGACGGGGTTTGAAGCTTTCTTT.

There are a few counts of this clonotype. The chain carries TRBV5-1 and TRBJ2-1, with no clear D. V was clipped by 0 bases and J by 8 bases, with 9 bases between them. The CDR3 runs to 13 residues. Germline V gene data show CDR1 as SGHRS and CDR2 as YFSETQ. CDR3 sequence reads: CASSLGYSDEQFF. CDR3 bases: TGCGCCAGCAGCTTGGGATACAGTGATGAGCAGTTCTTC.

Note on this clonotype: This may stem from a read error, because a much larger clone lies one nucleotide away. The chain employs TRBV11-1 and TRBJ1-1; the match to TRBD1 covers 9 bases. CDR1 and CDR2 from the germline V gene are SGHAT and FQDESV (reference sequence). The CDR3 has 15 residues. The CDR3 here is CVSSSGTGKNTEAFF. As DNA, the CDR3 is TGTGTCAGCAGCTCCGGGACAGGGAAAAACACTGAAGCTTTCTTT. The full variable domain, in which reference TRBV11-1 and TRBJ1-1 provide the parts outside the CDR3, is EAEVAQSPRYKITEKSQAVAFWCDPISGHATLYWYRQILGQGPELLVQFQDESVVDDSQLPKDRFSAERLKGVDSTLKIQPAELGDSAMYLCVSSSGTGKNTEAFFGQGTRLTVV.

This clonotype was seen more than once but under ten times. The rearrangement joins TRBV27 to TRBJ2-7, with TRBD2 matching over 8 bases. Germline V gene lookup returns CDR1 MNHEY and CDR2 SMNVEV (reference sequence). The junction had 9 bases not matched to a gene; V was cut back by 5 bases and J by 12 bases. There are 12 residues in the CDR3. In DNA, the CDR3 is TGTGCCAGCAGTCCTCGGGGGGGGCGCACGTACTTC. Translation: CASSPRGGRTYF.

This chain links TRBV12-3 or TRBV12-4 with TRBJ1-5; D is unresolved. The CDR3 runs 14 residues. The V gene lost 0 bases and the J gene lost 3 bases, with 6 bases spanning the gap. CDR3 nucleotide sequence: TGTGCCAGCAGTTTAGCGCGGATCAATCAGCCCCAGCATTTT. It codes for CASSLARINQPQHF.

This clonotype was detected a few times. The rearrangement joins TRBV19 to TRBJ2-1, with TRBD2 as a possible D gene (5 bases). V lost 6 bases, J lost 0 bases, and 12 bases lay in between. Germline lookup yields CDR1 LNHDA and CDR2 SQIVND (reference sequence). The CDR3 is made up of 15 amino acids. Here the CDR3 reads CASSPSGSSYNEQFF. CDR3 bases: TGTGCCAGTAGCCCCAGCGGCAGCTCCTACAATGAGCAGTTCTTC.

This clonotype was detected a few times. The chain uses TRBV19 and TRBJ1-4; D gene unclear. Germline CDR1 LNHDA, CDR2 SQIVND (reference sequence). The CDR3 runs to 15 residues. Between the trimmed V and J ends, which lost 4 bases and 2 bases, there was a span of 11 bases. CDR3 residues: CASSTDGNTNEKLFF. The CDR3, as DNA: TGTGCCAGTAGTACCGACGGAAACACTAATGAAAAACTGTTTTTT. Full variable domain (remainder filled in from reference TRBV19 and TRBJ1-4): DGGITQSPKYLFRKEGQNVTLSCEQNLNHDAMYWYRQDPGQGLRLIYYSQIVNDFQKGDIAEGYSVSREKKESFPLTVTSAQKNPTAFYLCASSTDGNTNEKLFFGSGTQLSVL.

This clonotype was recorded at least ten times. The gene calls are TRBV29-1 and TRBJ2-2, with TRBD2 matching 9 bases. This CDR3 region has 18 residues. V lost 7 bases, J lost 6 bases, and 21 bases stayed unmatched. Germline loops: CDR1 SQVTM, CDR2 ANQGSEA. CDR3 amino acids: CSAATGLAASKGAGELFF. CDR3 in DNA: TGCAGCGCCGCGACGGGACTAGCTGCTTCAAAGGGTGCCGGGGAGCTGTTTTTT.